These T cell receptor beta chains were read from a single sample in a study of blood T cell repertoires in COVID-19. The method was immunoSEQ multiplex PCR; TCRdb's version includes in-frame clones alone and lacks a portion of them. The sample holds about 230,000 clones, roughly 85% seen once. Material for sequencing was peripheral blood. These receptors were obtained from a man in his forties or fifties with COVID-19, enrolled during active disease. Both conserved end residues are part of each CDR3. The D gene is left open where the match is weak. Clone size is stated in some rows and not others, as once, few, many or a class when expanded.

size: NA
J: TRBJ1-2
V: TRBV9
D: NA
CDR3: CASSPRRRGDGYTF
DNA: TGTGCCAGCAGCCCCCGGCGGCGGGGGGATGGCTACACCTTC

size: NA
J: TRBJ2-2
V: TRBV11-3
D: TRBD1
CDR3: CASSLGRGQGLNTGELFF
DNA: TGTGCCAGCAGCTTAGGGCGAGGACAGGGATTGAACACCGGGGAGCTGTTTTTT

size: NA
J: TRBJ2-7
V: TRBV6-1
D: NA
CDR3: CASSELGWGTSTSEQYF
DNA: TGTGCCAGCAGTGAGCTAGGTTGGGGGACTTCTACGTCCGAGCAGTACTTC

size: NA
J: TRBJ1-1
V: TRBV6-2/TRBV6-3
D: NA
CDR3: CASSLQGTNTEAFF
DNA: TGTGCCAGCAGCTTACAGGGTACGAACACTGAAGCTTTCTTT

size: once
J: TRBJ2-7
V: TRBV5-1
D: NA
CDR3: CASSYGQGSASYEQYF
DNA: TGCGCCAGCAGCTATGGCCAGGGATCAGCGTCCTACGAGCAGTACTTC

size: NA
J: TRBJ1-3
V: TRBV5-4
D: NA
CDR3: CASSPRGGAGNTIYF
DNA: TGTGCCAGCAGCCCCCGTGGGGGGGCTGGAAACACCATATATTTT

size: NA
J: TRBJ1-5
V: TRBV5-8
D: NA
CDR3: CASSGRGGQPQHF
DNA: TGTGCCAGCAGTGGAAGAGGGGGACAGCCCCAGCATTTT

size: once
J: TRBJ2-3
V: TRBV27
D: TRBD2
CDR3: CASSPGGLKDTQYF
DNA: TGTGCCAGCAGTCCGGGGGGGTTAAAAGATACGCAGTATTTT

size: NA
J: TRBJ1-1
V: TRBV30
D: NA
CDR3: CAWSPRGLNTEAFF
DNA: TGTGCCTGGAGCCCCCGAGGGCTGAACACTGAAGCTTTCTTT

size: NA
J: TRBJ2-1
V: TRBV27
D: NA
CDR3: CASSLGGSYNEQFF
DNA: TGTGCCAGCAGTTTAGGGGGGTCGTACAATGAGCAGTTCTTC

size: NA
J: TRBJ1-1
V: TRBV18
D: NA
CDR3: CASSPRAGDTEAFF
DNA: TGTGCCAGCTCACCAAGGGCAGGGGACACTGAAGCTTTCTTT

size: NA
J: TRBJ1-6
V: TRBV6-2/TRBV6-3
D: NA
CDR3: CASSYEVMRSPLHF
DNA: TGTGCCAGCAGTTACGAGGTGATGCGGTCACCCCTCCACTTT

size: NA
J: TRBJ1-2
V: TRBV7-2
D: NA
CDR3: CASSLASYGYTF
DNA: TGTGCCAGCAGCTTAGCCTCCTATGGCTACACCTTC

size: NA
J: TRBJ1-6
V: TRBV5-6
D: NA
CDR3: CASSLVRGNSPLHF
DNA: TGTGCCAGCAGCTTGGTTCGGGGTAATTCACCCCTCCACTTT

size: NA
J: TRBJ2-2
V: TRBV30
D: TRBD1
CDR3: CAWRGGPNTGELFF
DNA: TGTGCCTGGAGAGGGGGCCCTAACACCGGGGAGCTGTTTTTT

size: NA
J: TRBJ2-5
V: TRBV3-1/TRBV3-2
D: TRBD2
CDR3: CASSRGTSGETYQETQYF
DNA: TGTGCCAGCAGCCGAGGGACTAGCGGGGAAACGTACCAAGAGACCCAGTACTTC

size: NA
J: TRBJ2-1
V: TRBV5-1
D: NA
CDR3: CASSGGTQLNEQFF
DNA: TGCGCCAGCAGCGGGGGGACCCAGTTAAATGAGCAGTTCTTC

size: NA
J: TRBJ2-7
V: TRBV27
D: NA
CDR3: CASSPRGAYEQYF
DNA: TGTGCCAGCAGTCCTCGGGGGGCGTACGAGCAGTACTTC

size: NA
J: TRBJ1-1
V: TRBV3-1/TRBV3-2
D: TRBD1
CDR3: CASARTGVLFEAFF
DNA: TGTGCCAGCGCTCGGACAGGGGTCCTATTTGAAGCTTTCTTT

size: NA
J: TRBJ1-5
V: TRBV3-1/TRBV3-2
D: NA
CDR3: CASSRGGKQPQHF
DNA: TGTGCCAGCAGCCGGGGAGGGAAGCAGCCCCAGCATTTT

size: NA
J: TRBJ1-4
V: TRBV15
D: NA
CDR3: CATSVNLEGYEKLFF
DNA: TGTGCCACCAGCGTTAACCTTGAGGGTTATGAAAAACTGTTTTTT

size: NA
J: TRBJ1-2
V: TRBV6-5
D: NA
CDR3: CASSLGGRYGYTF
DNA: TGTGCCAGCAGTTTGGGGGGGCGCTATGGCTACACCTTC

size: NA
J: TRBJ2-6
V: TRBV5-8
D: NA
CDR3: CASSLDTFSGANVLTF
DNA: TGTGCCAGCAGCTTGGACACCTTCTCTGGGGCCAACGTCCTGACTTTC

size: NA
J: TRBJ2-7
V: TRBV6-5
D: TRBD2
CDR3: CASSLPPAGEQYF
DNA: TGTGCCAGCAGTTTACCCCCAGCGGGAGAGCAGTACTTC

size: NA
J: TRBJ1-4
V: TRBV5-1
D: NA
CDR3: CASSLSPSGGEKLFF
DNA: TGCGCCAGCAGCTTGTCCCCCAGCGGGGGTGAAAAACTGTTTTTT

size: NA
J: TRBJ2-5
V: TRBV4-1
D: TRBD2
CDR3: CASSQGTSYETQYF
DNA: TGCGCCAGCAGCCAAGGGACTAGCTACGAGACCCAGTACTTC

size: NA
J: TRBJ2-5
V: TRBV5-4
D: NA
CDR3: CASSLGPQSDLGETQYF
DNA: TGTGCCAGCAGCTTGGGGCCCCAGTCCGACCTCGGGGAGACCCAGTACTTC